These T cell receptor beta chains were read from a single sample in a study of T-cell memory formation after mild COVID-19. TCRdb re-analysed the 5' RACE reads in MiXCR, keeping a single row per CDR3 protein. The sample shows a few hundred thousand distinct CDR3 sequences, around 30% of them seen only once. Sequenced input: PBMCs or a T cell subset sorted from them (not recorded which). The receptors were sampled from an adult woman who had mild COVID-19 (a few samples of this study predate the infection). Cell type and time point are not known. The CDR3 runs from the conserved cysteine through the conserved F or W. The order of the fields is D gene, V gene, CDR3 length, clone size, J gene, CDR3 DNA, CDR3 protein. D genes are given only for firm matches. The size entry is marked missing in some rows and otherwise reads once, few, many or a size class.

TRBD2	TRBV29-1	14	few	TRBJ2-7	TGCAGCGTTGCCCGGACTAGCGGGCCCTACGAGCAGTACTTC	CSVARTSGPYEQYF
TRBD1	TRBV7-9	15	-	TRBJ1-5	TGTGCCAGCAGCTCCGAGACAGGGGTTAATCAGCCCCAGCATTTT	CASSSETGVNQPQHF
-	TRBV5-1	15	few	TRBJ2-3	TGCGCCAGCAGCTTGGCCGGGGGGCTGGGAGATACGCAGTATTTT	CASSLAGGLGDTQYF
TRBD1	TRBV7-8	18	-	TRBJ2-7	TGTGCCAGCAGCTTACGGGCCCCGATCGGGACAGGGCTCTACGAGCAGTACTTC	CASSLRAPIGTGLYEQYF
-	TRBV5-1	13	-	TRBJ2-1	TGCGCCAGCAGCTTGGAGTACCAGGCCCCTGTGGACTTC	CASSLEYQAPVDF
-	TRBV14	16	few	TRBJ2-1	TGTGCCAGCAGCCAAGGGTCACGGGGTGTCTACAATGAGCAGTTCTTC	CASSQGSRGVYNEQFF
-	TRBV7-6	15	-	TRBJ2-1	TGTGCCAGCAGCTTAATGGGCGGGAACTACAATGAGCAGTTCTTC	CASSLMGGNYNEQFF
-	TRBV7-2	14	many	TRBJ2-1	TGTGCCAGCAGCTTCGGCAGCCCCTACAATGAGCAGTTCTTC	CASSFGSPYNEQFF
-	TRBV12-3/TRBV12-4	13	once	TRBJ1-1	TGTGCCAGCAGTAAACCCTATAACACTGAAGCTTTCTTT	CASSKPYNTEAFF
-	TRBV7-9	12	few	TRBJ1-1	TGTGCCAGCAGCTTAATTGTCACTGAAGCTTTCTTT	CASSLIVTEAFF
-	TRBV24-1	13	many	TRBJ2-1	TGTGCCACCAGTGATTTGGTCGTCCATGAGCAGTTCTTC	CATSDLVVHEQFF
TRBD1	TRBV7-9	13	-	TRBJ1-1	TGTGCCAGCCTAGGGGGCTTCCCCTCTGAAGCTTTCTTT	CASLGGFPSEAFF
TRBD1	TRBV19	15	-	TRBJ1-1	TGTGCCAGTAGGGACAGGGTGAAGGGGAACACTGAAGCTTTCTTT	CASRDRVKGNTEAFF
-	TRBV19	13	-	TRBJ1-1	TGTGCCAGTAGTATAGAACCCATCGGAGGTGCTTTCTTT	CASSIEPIGGAFF
-	TRBV27	16	-	TRBJ2-7	TGTGCCAGCAGTTTAGTGCGGGGTAGCCTAACCTACGAGCAGTACTTC	CASSLVRGSLTYEQYF
TRBD1	TRBV6-5	14	few	TRBJ2-7	TGTGCCAGCAGTCCGGGACAGGGGGCACTTAAGCAGTACTTC	CASSPGQGALKQYF
TRBD1	TRBV6-5	16	-	TRBJ1-2	TGTGCCAGCAGCCACTCCTACGGGACAGCTAACTATGGCTACACCTTC	CASSHSYGTANYGYTF
TRBD1	TRBV5-1	16	few	TRBJ1-1	TGCGCCAGCAGCCTCCGAACAGGGGCCAGGAACACTGAAGCTTTCTTT	CASSLRTGARNTEAFF
TRBD1	TRBV7-2	16	few	TRBJ2-5	TGTGCCAGCAGCTTAGACGCCCGAGGGGGCGGGGAGACCCAGTACTTC	CASSLDARGGGETQYF
TRBD2	TRBV18	15	many	TRBJ2-4	TGTGCCAGCTCACCAACGGGGGGATTCGGGAACATTCAGTACTTC	CASSPTGGFGNIQYF
-	TRBV20-1	12	many	TRBJ2-3	TGCAGTGCCCCGGAACAGTTAGATACGCAGTATTTT	CSAPEQLDTQYF
-	TRBV4-2	12	-	TRBJ2-2	TGTGCCAGCAGCCAAGAGACCGGGGAGCTGTTTTTT	CASSQETGELFF
-	TRBV7-4	16	-	TRBJ2-3	TGTGCCAGCAGCTTAGCGCATAAAGCTAGCACAGATACGCAGTATTTT	CASSLAHKASTDTQYF
TRBD2	TRBV29-1	16	-	TRBJ2-1	TGCAGCGTTGATCTGCCTCCTAGCGGGTCCTACAATGAGCAGTTCTTC	CSVDLPPSGSYNEQFF
TRBD1	TRBV6-5	13	-	TRBJ1-2	TGTGCCAGCAGGGCCGGACAGGGCCATGGCTACACCTTC	CASRAGQGHGYTF
-	TRBV5-1	14	few	TRBJ2-5	TGCGCCAGCAGCCCCGGCCGGTACCAAGAGACCCAGTACTTC	CASSPGRYQETQYF
TRBD2	TRBV15	18	few	TRBJ2-3	TGTGCCACCAGCAGGCCCACACTTAGCGGGGGGGCAACAGATACGCAGTATTTT	CATSRPTLSGGATDTQYF
TRBD2	TRBV11-3	16	-	TRBJ2-1	TGTGCCAGCAGTCCAATTTCTAGCGGTTCCTACAATGAGCAGTTCTTC	CASSPISSGSYNEQFF
-	TRBV20-1	15	few	TRBJ2-3	TGCAGTGCTAGAGATCCGGGAACTAGCACAGATACGCAGTATTTT	CSARDPGTSTDTQYF
-	TRBV5-1	16	few	TRBJ2-1	TGCGCCAGCAGCGCGCGGCCGGGACACTCGCGGGATGAGCAGTTCTTC	CASSARPGHSRDEQFF
-	TRBV11-2	14	-	TRBJ2-7	TGTGCCAGCAGCTTAGCCCAACAGGGCTACGAGCAGTACTTC	CASSLAQQGYEQYF
TRBD1	TRBV5-1	16	-	TRBJ1-5	TGCGCCAGCAGCCCCTCTCCCGGGACAGTCCTCCCGGCCCAGCATTTT	CASSPSPGTVLPAQHF
-	TRBV7-9	14	many	TRBJ2-1	TGTGCCAGCAGCCCCCGTGCTGGCTACAATGAGCAGTTCTTC	CASSPRAGYNEQFF
-	TRBV5-6	13	-	TRBJ2-5	TGTGCCAGCAGCATTGTGACCGAAGAGACCCAGTACTTC	CASSIVTEETQYF
TRBD2	TRBV6-5	13	-	TRBJ2-5	TGTGCCAGCAGCGGAGCGGGAGAGGAGACCCAGTACTTC	CASSGAGEETQYF
-	TRBV11-2	15	-	TRBJ2-5	TGTGCCAGCAGCTTAGTGTTGGGCCCTGAAGAGACCCAGTACTTC	CASSLVLGPEETQYF
TRBD1	TRBV5-1	15	few	TRBJ2-2	TGCGCCAGCAGCGTCCGGGACAGGGGGGCCGGGGAGCTGTTTTTT	CASSVRDRGAGELFF
-	TRBV12-3/TRBV12-4	11	-	TRBJ1-1	TGTGCCAGCATCACGGACAGAGAAGCTTTCTTT	CASITDREAFF
-	TRBV29-1	17	-	TRBJ2-3	TGCAGCGTCCGACCGATGCGACAGGCGTTCGGCACAGATACGCAGTATTTT	CSVRPMRQAFGTDTQYF
-	TRBV5-4	13	-	TRBJ1-2	TGTGCCAGCAGCTTGCCCTCGGTGGATGGCTACACCTTC	CASSLPSVDGYTF
-	TRBV3-1	12	few	TRBJ2-6	TGTGCCAGCGGGACTGGGGCCAACGTCCTGACTTTC	CASGTGANVLTF
-	TRBV6-5	14	-	TRBJ2-7	TGTGCCAGCAGTTACTCACCAGGGAACTACGAGCAGTACTTC	CASSYSPGNYEQYF
-	TRBV12-3/TRBV12-4	14	few	TRBJ1-6	TGTGCCAGCAGTTTTGGGCAGGGATATTCACCCCTCCACTTT	CASSFGQGYSPLHF
-	TRBV7-9	15	-	TRBJ1-2	TGTGCCAGCAGCGCTCGGACAGCACTTAACTATGGCTACACCTTC	CASSARTALNYGYTF
-	TRBV5-1	14	few	TRBJ2-2	TGCGCCAGCAGCTTGGTGGCAGGGAATGGGGAGCTGTTTTTT	CASSLVAGNGELFF
TRBD2	TRBV15	15	-	TRBJ2-1	TGTGCCACCAGCAGGAGCGGGAGACTCTACAATGAGCAGTTCTTC	CATSRSGRLYNEQFF
-	TRBV6-4	15	-	TRBJ2-1	TGTGCCAGCAGTGAGGCAGACCCTCCTGGCAATGAGCAGTTCTTC	CASSEADPPGNEQFF
-	TRBV12-3/TRBV12-4	13	many	TRBJ2-5	TGTGCCAGCAGTTTTAGGGGAGAAGAGACCCAGTACTTC	CASSFRGEETQYF
-	TRBV7-2	19	few	TRBJ2-3	TGTGCCAGCAGCCCTAGGGTGGGACTGCGAGTTGGAGAACAGGATACGCAGTATTTT	CASSPRVGLRVGEQDTQYF
-	TRBV29-1	14	few	TRBJ2-3	TGCAGCGTTGAATTTGGGGATTACACAGATACGCAGTATTTT	CSVEFGDYTDTQYF
-	TRBV18	16	few	TRBJ1-3	TGTGCCAGCTCATCATACAGGGTCGACTCTGGAAACACCATATATTTT	CASSSYRVDSGNTIYF
-	TRBV12-3/TRBV12-4	19	-	TRBJ1-5	TGTGCCAGCAGCCTCGTAAGGAGGGGAACCCCTTATAGCAATCAGCCCCAGCATTTT	CASSLVRRGTPYSNQPQHF
-	TRBV18	16	-	TRBJ1-3	TGTGCCAGCTCACCACCGGGACATCGCTCTGGAAACACCATATATTTT	CASSPPGHRSGNTIYF
-	TRBV4-3	15	-	TRBJ1-1	TGCGCCAGCAGCCTACGTTGGGGGCAGGACACTGAAGCTTTCTTT	CASSLRWGQDTEAFF
-	TRBV7-2	14	few	TRBJ2-1	TGTGCCAGCAGCTTAGGTCCGGCCTACAATGAGCAGTTCTTC	CASSLGPAYNEQFF
TRBD1	TRBV4-2	20	-	TRBJ1-4	TGTGCCAGCAGCCAATCGCGGGACAGGGGGCCCCCTGCAACTAATGAAAAACTGTTTTTT	CASSQSRDRGPPATNEKLFF
TRBD1	TRBV18	16	few	TRBJ2-3	TGTGCCAGCTCATTCCGACAGGGCTCTAGCACAGATACGCAGTATTTT	CASSFRQGSSTDTQYF